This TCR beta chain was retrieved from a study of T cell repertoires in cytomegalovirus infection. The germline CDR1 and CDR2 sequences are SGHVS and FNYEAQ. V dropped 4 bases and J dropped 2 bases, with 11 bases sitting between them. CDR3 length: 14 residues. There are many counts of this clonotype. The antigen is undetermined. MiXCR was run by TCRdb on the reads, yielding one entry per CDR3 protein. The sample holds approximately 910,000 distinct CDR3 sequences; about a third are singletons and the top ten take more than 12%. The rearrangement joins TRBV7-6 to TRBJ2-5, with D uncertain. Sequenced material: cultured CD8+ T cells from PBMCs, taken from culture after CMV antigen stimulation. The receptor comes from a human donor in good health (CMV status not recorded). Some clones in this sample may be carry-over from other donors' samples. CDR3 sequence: CASSSGRLQETQYF. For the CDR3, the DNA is TGTGCCAGCAGCTCCGGACGGTTACAAGAGACCCAGTACTTC.